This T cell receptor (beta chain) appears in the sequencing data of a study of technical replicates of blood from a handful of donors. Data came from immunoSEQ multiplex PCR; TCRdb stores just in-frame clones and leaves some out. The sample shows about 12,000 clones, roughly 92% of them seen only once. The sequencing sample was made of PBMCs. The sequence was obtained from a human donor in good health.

CDR3 nucleotide sequence: TGTGCCAGCAGCCAATGGATTAGCGGGGGACAAGAGACCCAGTACTTC. Translation gives CASSQWISGGQETQYF. This sequence joins TRBV4-2 and TRBJ2-5, with 9 bases identical to TRBD2. J was trimmed by 2 bases and V by 2 bases; bases with no gene match: 6. The length of the CDR3 is 16 residues. Germline V gene sequence: CDR1 LGHNA, CDR2 YNFKEQ.